This paragraph reports one T cell receptor (beta chain). Its recognized antigen is unknown. Peripheral blood was obtained from roughly six healthy donors to serve as normal controls. Its CDR3 holds 15 amino acids, cysteine through phenylalanine. The nucleotide record is missing. According to the germline V gene (reference sequence), CDR1 reads DFQATT and CDR2 reads SNEGSKA. The source of the sample is a study of alternative splicing in chronic myeloid leukemia remission (dated by TCRdb to the early 2020s). In terms of the full investigation: RNA sequencing was used to profile peripheral blood from chronic-phase CML patients at diagnosis and at remission, and the results were compared with those from healthy donors. Median ages of nearly 55 years at diagnosis, 56 to 60 at remission and around 35 for healthy controls were recorded. The female/male split was 11/5 for diagnosis samples, 8/3 for remission samples and 2/4 for controls. For diagnosis, remission and control samples alike, total RNA was extracted from peripheral blood mononuclear cells using Trizol. Findings and caveats that apply to the study as a whole: Blood cell composition at remission was reconfigured to resemble lymphoid cell-enriched normal controls. Strong differences in blood cell composition were observed between timepoints, with a shift from myeloid progenitor enrichment at diagnosis to mature lymphoid enrichment at remission.

The library was generated by bulk RNA-seq. The TruSeq Stranded RNA sample prep kit was used to generate libraries of poly-A-enriched mRNA from an input of approximately 0.97 ug total RNA. Every sample was sequenced in triplicate, with paired-end sequencing run on a HiSeq 2500. RNA-seq read length was 125 nucleotides per mate. In the authors' own workflow: Reads were trimmed and aligned to hg38 using STAR v2.7, and quality control was done with FASTQC, RSeQC and multiqc. Salmon 0.14.1 was used to quantify gene expression levels as transcripts per million (TPM). Principal component analysis suggested that transcriptomic profiles were not driven by trial, library batch, sequencing batch, treatment regimen or sex. TCRdb reprocessed the raw reads; every CDR3 protein sequence is a single record, and DNA is not supplied. The V and J calls and clone size are TCRdb's, not the authors'. Counted in this sample were some 260 distinct CDR3 sequences; roughly 95% of them appeared once. The ten largest clones take up about 14% of the sample.

The TCR originated in a person aged 25-55 years in good health. Material for sequencing was PBMCs. The chain employs TRBV20-1 and TRBJ1-1. The CDR3: CSARDRRDSYTEAFF.